A single T cell receptor beta chain is shown here with its context. Its antigen is not identified. The sample originates from a study of cytomegalovirus exposure and HLA in healthy donors. The wider study: The study placed approximately 78% of its approximately 400 genotyped donors in the Caucasian-associated ancestry cluster. The study, taken as a whole, reports: The study carried out a later analysis of TCR beta sequences. It associated approximately 16,000 of them with specific HLA alleles at a false discovery rate of 0.05. In a later analysis, parvovirus B19, influenza, CMV and Epstein-Barr virus appeared linked to several top co-occurrence clusters. It was shown in a later analysis that HLA-associated TCR beta chains were more clonally expanded than other, equally common chains.

Germline values: CDR1 WNHNN, CDR2 SYGVQD (reference sequence). V was trimmed by 4 bases and J by 2 bases, leaving 25 bases between them. The length of the CDR3 is 19 residues. In the PCR, 60 Vbeta and 13 Jbeta primers were used. Assay used: immunoSEQ multiplex PCR; TCRdb lists only in-frame clones, some missing. Here the sample spans about 120,000 clones, 72% being singletons. The sequence came from a man aged 30-40 years in good health and CMV-seronegative. Sequenced sample: PBMCs. The rearrangement joins TRBV10-1 to TRBJ2-3; D perhaps matches TRBD1 (6 bases). The CDR3 is CASSGSRGRIERATDTQYF. CDR3 in DNA: TGCGCCAGCAGTGGTTCCAGGGGCCGAATCGAAAGAGCCACAGATACGCAGTATTTT.